The 8 T cell receptor beta chains in this list originate from one sample, sequenced in a study of CXCR3-negative and CXCR3-positive naive CD8 T cells. UMI-labeled 5' RACE yielded the TRB cDNA libraries. TCRdb re-called the 5' RACE reads; every CDR3 protein appears as one record, without DNA. The sample shows over 100,000 distinct CDR3 sequences, and approximately 0.36% sits with its ten largest clones. Whole-study findings and limits: Hydrophobicity was higher for TRB CDR3s found in CXCR3-positive naive cells than in CXCR3-negative naive cells.

Their cognate antigens are unknown. Sample: naive CXCR3+ CD8+ T cells from blood. Indicated subset: CD45RO-CCR7+CD27+CD95- naive CD8+ T cells expressing CXCR3 (TNR3+). These receptors were obtained from a human donor in good health. Some clones in this sample may be carry-over from other donors' samples.

The rearrangement joins TRBV7-2 to TRBJ2-7; the D gene TCRdb calls, TRBD1, cannot be checked with no DNA. Germline CDR1 SGHTA, CDR2 FQGNSA. The CDR3 contains 12 residues. CDR3 residues: CASRDRGYEQYF.

The chain combines TRBV12-3 or TRBV12-4 with TRBJ2-1; checking the TCRdb D call of TRBD1 is not possible without DNA. This CDR3 spans 14 amino acids. CDR3: CASSPVYRDHEQFF.

CDR3 region: CASSFGGSYEQYF. The chain employs TRBV28 and TRBJ2-7. The CDR3 loop spans 13 amino acids. Germline values: CDR1 MDHEN, CDR2 SYDVKM.

The chain has TRBV4-3 and TRBJ2-7. This CDR3 region has 14 residues. Germline loops: CDR1 LGHNA, CDR2 YSLEER. CDR3 protein: CASSQEVASYEQYF.

The chain couples TRBV27 to TRBJ2-2. This CDR3 comprises 14 residues. The germline V gene has CDR1 MNHEY and CDR2 SMNVEV (reference sequence). CDR3 protein: CASSLGWNTGELFF.

This chain links TRBV29-1 with TRBJ2-1; TCRdb names TRBD2, which stays unverified in the absence of DNA. This CDR3 region has 13 residues. The germline V gene encodes CDR1 SQVTM and CDR2 ANQGSEA. The CDR3: CSVNLAGEEEQFF.

The chain joins TRBV28 to TRBJ2-2. The V gene's germline CDR1 is MDHEN and CDR2 SYDVKM. This CDR3 contains 15 residues. CDR3: CASSLRSQYTGELFF.

The rearrangement joins TRBV11-3 to TRBJ2-2; TCRdb's assignment of TRBD2 cannot be checked, as there is no DNA. This CDR3 spans 16 amino acids. The germline CDR1 and CDR2 sequences are SGHNT and YENEEA. The CDR3: CASSYRGTSHTGELFF.